This TCR beta chain originates from a study of a mutant IDH1 vaccine in newly diagnosed glioma. Sample time point: week 35, safety follow-up. The study gave 300 ug of mutant IDH1 20-mer peptide per vaccine dose, with topical imiquimod. Per germline, CDR1 MNHEY and CDR2 SVGAGI. V lost 7 bases and J lost 5; bases outside the gene matches: 8. This CDR3 spans 13 amino acids. The repertoire was sequenced with immunoSEQ multiplex PCR; TCRdb's copy has only in-frame clones and lacks some. The data show fewer than 35,000 clones, about 70% seen once. Notes on this clone: Its antigen is unidentified.

The clonotype comes from a man aged 45-60 years with glioma. The sample was PBMCs, taken from a glioma patient whose treatment included an IDH1 peptide vaccine. The genes are TRBV6-5 and TRBJ2-7; 7 bases agree with TRBD1. The CDR3 spells CASTRGQDHEQYF. CDR3 coding DNA: TGTGCCAGCACCCGAGGACAGGATCACGAGCAGTACTTC.